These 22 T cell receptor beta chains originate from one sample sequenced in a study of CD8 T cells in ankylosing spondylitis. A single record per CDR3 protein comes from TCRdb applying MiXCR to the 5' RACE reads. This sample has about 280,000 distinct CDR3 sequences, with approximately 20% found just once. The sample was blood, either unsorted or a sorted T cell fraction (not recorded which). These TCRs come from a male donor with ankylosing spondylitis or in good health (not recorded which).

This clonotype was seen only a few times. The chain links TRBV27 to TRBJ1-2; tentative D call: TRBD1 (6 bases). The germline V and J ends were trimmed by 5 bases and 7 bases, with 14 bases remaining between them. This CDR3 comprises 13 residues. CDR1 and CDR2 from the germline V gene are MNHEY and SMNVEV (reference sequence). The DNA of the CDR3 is TGTGCCAGCAGTCCACAGGGTAAATCTGGCTACACCTTC. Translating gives CASSPQGKSGYTF.

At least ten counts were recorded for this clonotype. The CDR3 nucleotides read TGTGCCACCCGGGACTACAACTACAATGAGCAGTTCTTC. It specifies CATRDYNYNEQFF. The V call is TRBV27, the J call TRBJ2-1, with TRBD2 identical over 7 bases. Germline CDR1 reads MNHEY; CDR2 reads SMNVEV (reference sequence). The ends lost 10 bases at V and 3 bases at J; junction bases unmatched: 6. The CDR3 runs 13 residues.

CDR3 DNA: TGCAGTGCTAGTCCTGTGGTCTCCTACAATGAGCAGTTCTTC. This sequence encodes CSASPVVSYNEQFF. The chain uses TRBV20-1 and TRBJ2-1; no firm D call. Trimming shortened V by 3 bases and J by 0 bases, and 9 bases separated the two germline ends. Germline CDR1 and CDR2: DFQATT and SNEGSKA (reference sequence). The CDR3 runs to 14 residues.

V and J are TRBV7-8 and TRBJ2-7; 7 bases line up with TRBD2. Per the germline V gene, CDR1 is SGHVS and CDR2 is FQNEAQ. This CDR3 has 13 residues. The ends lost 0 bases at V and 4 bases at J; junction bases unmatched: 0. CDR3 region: CASSLAREYEQYV. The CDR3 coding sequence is TGTGCCAGCAGCTTAGCGCGGGAGTACGAGCAGTACGTC.

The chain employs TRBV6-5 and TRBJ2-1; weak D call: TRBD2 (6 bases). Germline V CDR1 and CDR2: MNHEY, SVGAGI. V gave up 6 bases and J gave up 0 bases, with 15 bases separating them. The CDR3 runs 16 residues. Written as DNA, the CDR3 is TGTGCCAGCAGCAGAGGGACTTGGAGCTCCTACAATGAGCAGTTCTTC. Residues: CASSRGTWSSYNEQFF.

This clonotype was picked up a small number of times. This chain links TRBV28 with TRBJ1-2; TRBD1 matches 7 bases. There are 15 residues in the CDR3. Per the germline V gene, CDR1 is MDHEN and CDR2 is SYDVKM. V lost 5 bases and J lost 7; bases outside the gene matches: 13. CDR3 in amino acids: CASSLGTGVRLGYTF. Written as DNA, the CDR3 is TGTGCCAGCAGTCTTGGCACAGGGGTTCGTCTTGGCTACACCTTC.

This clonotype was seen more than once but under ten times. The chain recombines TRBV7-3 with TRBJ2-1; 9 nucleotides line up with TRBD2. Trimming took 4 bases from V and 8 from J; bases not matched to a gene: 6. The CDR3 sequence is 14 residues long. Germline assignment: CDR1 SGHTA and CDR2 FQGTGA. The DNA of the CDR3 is TGTGCCAGCAGCTCGGGACTAGCTCCGGATGAGCAGTTCTTC. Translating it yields CASSSGLAPDEQFF.

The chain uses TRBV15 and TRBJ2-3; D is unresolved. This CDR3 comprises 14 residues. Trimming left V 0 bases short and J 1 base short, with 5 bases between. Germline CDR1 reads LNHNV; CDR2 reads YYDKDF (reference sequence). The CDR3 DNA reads TGTGCCACCAGCAGAGATGACCGCACAGATACGCAGTATTTT. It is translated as CATSRDDRTDTQYF.

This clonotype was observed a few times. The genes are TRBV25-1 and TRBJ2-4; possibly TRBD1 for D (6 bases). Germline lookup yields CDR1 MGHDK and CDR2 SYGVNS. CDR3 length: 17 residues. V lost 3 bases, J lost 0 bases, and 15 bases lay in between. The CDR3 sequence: CASSDSGRGLAKNIQYF. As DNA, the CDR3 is TGTGCCAGCAGTGATTCTGGCAGGGGCTTAGCCAAAAACATTCAGTACTTC.

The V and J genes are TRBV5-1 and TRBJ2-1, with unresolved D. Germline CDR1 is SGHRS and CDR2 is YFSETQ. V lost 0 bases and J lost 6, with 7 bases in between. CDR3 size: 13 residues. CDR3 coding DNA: TGCGCCAGCAGCTTGGGGAGCAGCAATGAGCAGTTCTTC. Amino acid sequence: CASSLGSSNEQFF.

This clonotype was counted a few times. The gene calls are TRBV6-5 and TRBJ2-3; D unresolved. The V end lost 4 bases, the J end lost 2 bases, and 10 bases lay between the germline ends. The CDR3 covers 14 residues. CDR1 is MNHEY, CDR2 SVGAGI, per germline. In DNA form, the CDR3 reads TGTGCCAGCAGTTCGCGCGGAACCACAGATACGCAGTATTTT. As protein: CASSSRGTTDTQYF.

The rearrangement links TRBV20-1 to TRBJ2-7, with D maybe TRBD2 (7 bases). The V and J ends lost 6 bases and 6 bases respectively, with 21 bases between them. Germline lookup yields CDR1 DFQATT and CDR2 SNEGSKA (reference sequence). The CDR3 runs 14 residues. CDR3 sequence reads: CSAPRGGRDGEQYV. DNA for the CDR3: TGCAGTGCCCCAAGGGGGGGAAGGGACGGCGAGCAGTACGTC.

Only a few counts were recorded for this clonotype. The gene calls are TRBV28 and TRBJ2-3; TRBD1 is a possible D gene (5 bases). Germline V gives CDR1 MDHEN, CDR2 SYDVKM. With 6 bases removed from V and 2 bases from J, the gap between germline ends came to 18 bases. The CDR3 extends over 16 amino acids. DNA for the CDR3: TGTGCCAGCAGGGAGTACCGAGGACACATCACAGATACGCAGTATTTT. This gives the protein CASREYRGHITDTQYF.

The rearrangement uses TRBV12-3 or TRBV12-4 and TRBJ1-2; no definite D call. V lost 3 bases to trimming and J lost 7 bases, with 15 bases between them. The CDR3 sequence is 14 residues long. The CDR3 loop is CASSFRQPAAGYTF. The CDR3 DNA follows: TGTGCCAGCAGTTTCAGGCAACCCGCAGCTGGCTACACCTTC.

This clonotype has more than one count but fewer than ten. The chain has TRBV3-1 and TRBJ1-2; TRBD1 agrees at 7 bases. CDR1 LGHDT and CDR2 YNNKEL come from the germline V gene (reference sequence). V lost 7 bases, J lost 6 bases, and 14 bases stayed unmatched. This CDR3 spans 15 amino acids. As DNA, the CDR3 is TGTGCCAGCAACCAGATGGGACAGAGTCGTCATGGCTACACCTTC. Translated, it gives CASNQMGQSRHGYTF.

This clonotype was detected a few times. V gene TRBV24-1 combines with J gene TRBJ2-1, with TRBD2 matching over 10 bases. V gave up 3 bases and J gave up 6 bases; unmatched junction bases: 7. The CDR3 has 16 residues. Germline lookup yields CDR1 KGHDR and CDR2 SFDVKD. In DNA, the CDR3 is TGTGCCACCAGTGATGCACTAGCGGGAAACGCCAATGAGCAGTTCTTC. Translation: CATSDALAGNANEQFF.

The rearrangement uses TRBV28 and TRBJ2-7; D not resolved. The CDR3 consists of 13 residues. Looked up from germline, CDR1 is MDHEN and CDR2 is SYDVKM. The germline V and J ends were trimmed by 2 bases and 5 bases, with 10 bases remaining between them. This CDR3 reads CASSLPAANEQYV. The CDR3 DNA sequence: TGTGCCAGCAGTTTACCGGCGGCCAACGAGCAGTACGTC.

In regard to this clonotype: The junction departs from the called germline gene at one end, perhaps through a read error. In DNA, the CDR3 is TGTGCCACCTACGATGCAGGGAACGCTGAAGCTTTCTTT. This translates into CATYDAGNAEAFF. The rearrangement uses TRBV24-1 and TRBJ1-1; the D gene is possibly TRBD1 (5 bases). Germline CDR1 KGHDR, CDR2 SFDVKD. The CDR3 runs 13 residues.

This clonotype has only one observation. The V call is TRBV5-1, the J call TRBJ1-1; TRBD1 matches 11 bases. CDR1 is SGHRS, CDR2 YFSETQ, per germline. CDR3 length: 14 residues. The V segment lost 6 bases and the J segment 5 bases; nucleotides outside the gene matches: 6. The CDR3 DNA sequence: TGCGCCAGCAACTCGGGACAGGGGGGGACTGAAGCTTTCTTT. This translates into CASNSGQGGTEAFF.

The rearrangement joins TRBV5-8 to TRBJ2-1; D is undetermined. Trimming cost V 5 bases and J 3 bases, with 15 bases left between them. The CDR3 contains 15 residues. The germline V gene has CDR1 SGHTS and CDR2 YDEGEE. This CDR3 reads CASRSILENYNEQFF. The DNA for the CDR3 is TGTGCCAGCAGATCGATTCTGGAGAACTACAATGAGCAGTTCTTC.

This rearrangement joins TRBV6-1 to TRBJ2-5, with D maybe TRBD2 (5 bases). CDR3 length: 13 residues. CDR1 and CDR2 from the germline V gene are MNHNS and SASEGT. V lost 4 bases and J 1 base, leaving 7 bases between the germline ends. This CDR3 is CASSVSAQETQYF. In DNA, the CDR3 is TGTGCCAGCAGTGTTAGCGCCCAAGAGACCCAGTACTTC.

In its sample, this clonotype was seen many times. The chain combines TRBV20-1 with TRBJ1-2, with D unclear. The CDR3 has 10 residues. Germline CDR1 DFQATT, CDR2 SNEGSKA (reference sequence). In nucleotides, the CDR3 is TGCATCCCTTGGCAGGATGGCTACACCTTC. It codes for CIPWQDGYTF.